Below are 10 T cell receptor beta chains sequenced from a single sample in a study of Graves' ophthalmopathy and Graves' hyperthyroidism. TCR beta CDR3 amplification used RNA transcripts. Second-round multiplex PCR followed a first-round RT-PCR using HTBI primers. TCRdb fed the multiplex PCR reads into MiXCR, producing one record per CDR3 protein. Of 500,000 to 800,000 distinct CDR3 sequences in the sample, about two fifths were seen once. The sequenced sample consisted of peripheral blood. The receptors here all came from an adult man with Graves' ophthalmopathy.

This clonotype occurred a few times. CDR3 sequence: CASSEYATRNTGELFF. CDR3 coding DNA: TGTGCCAGCAGTGAATATGCGACAAGGAACACCGGGGAGCTGTTTTTT. This rearrangement joins TRBV2 to TRBJ2-2; D not certain. CDR3 length: 16 amino acids. V was cut by 2 bases and J by 1 base, with 11 bases left in between. Germline V gene sequence: CDR1 SNHLY, CDR2 FYNNEI.

This clonotype showed up just a few times. Its ends do not fully match the called genes, so a read error is possible. The rearrangement uses TRBV10-3 and TRBJ1-4; D gene unclear. This CDR3 comprises 19 residues. Per the germline V gene, CDR1 is ENHRY and CDR2 is SYGVKD. This CDR3 is CASSDPIITPTTTNEKLFF. In DNA form, the CDR3 reads TGTGCCAGCAGTGACCCAATTATCACACCGACAACAACTAATGAAAAACTGTTTTTT.

There are a few counts of this clonotype. The chain is built from TRBV3-1 and TRBJ1-1; D is ambiguous. The V gene lost 1 base and the J gene lost 3 bases, with 9 bases spanning the gap. Germline CDR1 reads LGHDT; CDR2 reads YNNKEL (reference sequence). This CDR3 has 14 amino acids. The DNA for the CDR3 is TGTGCCAGCAGCCAAGGAGGGTTTGACACTGAAGCTTTCTTT. It translates to CASSQGGFDTEAFF.

This clonotype appeared a few times. The V gene is TRBV6-1, the J gene TRBJ2-7, with 8 positions matching TRBD2. Trimming at V came to 8 bases and at J to 3 bases, leaving 15 bases not matched to a gene. The CDR3 is made up of 16 amino acids. Per germline, CDR1 MNHNS and CDR2 SASEGT. The CDR3 sequence is CASSPARSGGLYEQYF. Here the CDR3 DNA reads TGTGCCAGCTCTCCAGCCCGGTCGGGAGGGCTCTACGAGCAGTACTTC.

The chain combines TRBV5-4 with TRBJ2-7; perhaps TRBD1 as D (6 bases). The CDR3 is 14 amino acids. V was cut by 3 bases and J by 4 bases, with 14 bases left in between. Germline values: CDR1 SGHNT, CDR2 YYREEE (reference sequence). DNA of the CDR3: TGTGCCAGCAGCTGGCAGGGGACGACGTACGAGCAGTACTTC. Its protein product is CASSWQGTTYEQYF.

This clonotype was recorded at least ten times. The chain is built from TRBV2 and TRBJ1-5; maybe TRBD1 (5 bases). From germline, CDR1 is SNHLY and CDR2 FYNNEI. This CDR3 comprises 14 residues. Trimming removed 1 base at V and 5 bases at J, with 9 bases between. CDR3 loop: CASSEGGFHQPQHF. The CDR3 DNA reads TGTGCCAGCAGTGAAGGGGGGTTCCATCAGCCCCAGCATTTT. The whole variable domain, remainder taken from reference TRBV2 and TRBJ1-5, is EPEVTQTPSHQVTQMGQEVILRCVPISNHLYFYWYRQILGQKVEFLVSFYNNEISEKSEIFDDQFSVERPDGSNFTLKIRSTKLEDSAMYFCASSEGGFHQPQHFGDGTRLSIL.

In its sample, this clonotype was seen many times. This chain connects TRBV12-3 or TRBV12-4 to TRBJ1-2, with 11 bases fitting TRBD1. The V and J ends lost 6 bases and 7 bases, in that order; junction bases with no gene match: 7. The CDR3 covers 14 residues. CDR3 sequence (DNA): TGTGCCAGCAGCTGGGACAGGGGGATTGCTGGCTACACCTTC. Its protein is CASSWDRGIAGYTF.

This clonotype was seen repeatedly, ten times or more. The rearrangement links TRBV12-3 or TRBV12-4 to TRBJ1-5; a weak D match, TRBD1 (6 bases). V was pared by 5 bases and J by 6 bases, with 11 bases between. The CDR3 contains 13 residues. The CDR3 bases are TGTGCCAGCAGTAACAGGGCTGGTCAGCCCCAGCATTTT. This sequence encodes CASSNRAGQPQHF.

This clonotype was observed at least ten times. This rearrangement joins TRBV9 to TRBJ2-7; D is uncertain. CDR1 is SGDLS, CDR2 YYNGEE, per germline. This CDR3 is 14 amino acids long. Trimming removed 0 bases from V and 4 bases from J, with 11 bases in between. In nucleotides, the CDR3 is TGTGCCAGCAGCGTAGGGATGGAAGGTTACGAGCAGTACTTC. Its translation is CASSVGMEGYEQYF.

The sample holds many counts of this clonotype. This chain links TRBV20-1 with TRBJ1-6, with D unclear. V was pared by 1 base and J by 9 bases, with 10 bases between. Germline V gene sequence: CDR1 DFQATT, CDR2 SNEGSKA (reference sequence). The length of the CDR3 is 13 residues. In DNA form, the CDR3 reads TGCAGTGCTAGAGGTCTTCGGTCTTCACCCCTCCACTTT. Translating it yields CSARGLRSSPLHF.